The rows below give T cell receptor beta chains drawn from one sample of a study of blood T cell repertoires in COVID-19. Assay used: immunoSEQ multiplex PCR; TCRdb lists only in-frame clones, some missing. Here the sample spans about 260,000 clones, approximately 84% being singletons. Sequences were obtained from peripheral blood. All receptors derive from a woman older than 75 with acute or convalescent COVID-19. Each CDR3 is given with its conserved first and last residue. D genes are given only for firm matches. Part of the rows lack a size; the others show once, few, many or a class for expanded clones.

TRBV9,TRBJ2-1,TRBD2,-,TGTGCCAGCAGCGCCTTAGCGGGGGGTAGGAATGAGCAGTTCTTC,CASSALAGGRNEQFF
TRBV6-4,TRBJ2-1,TRBD2,-,TGTGCCAGCAGTGAGACTAGCGGGTCTTACAATGAGCAGTTCTTC,CASSETSGSYNEQFF
TRBV7-9,TRBJ2-5,-,-,TGTGCCAGCAGCTTGATGGCGGGAGACAGGGAGACCCAGTACTTC,CASSLMAGDRETQYF
TRBV28,TRBJ2-1,TRBD2,-,TGTGCCAGCACCACTAGCGGGAATATCCATGAGCAGTTCTTC,CASTTSGNIHEQFF
TRBV28,TRBJ1-5,-,few,TGTGCCAGCAGTACAGCAGGAATTAGCAATCAGCCCCAGCATTTT,CASSTAGISNQPQHF
TRBV7-8,TRBJ2-6,-,-,TGTGCCAGCAGCAGCCTCGCAGGGACCAACGTCCTGACTTTC,CASSSLAGTNVLTF
TRBV12-3/TRBV12-4,TRBJ1-5,-,-,TGTGCCAGCAGTTTCAGGTCGAATCAGCCCCAGCATTTT,CASSFRSNQPQHF
TRBV24-1,TRBJ2-3,TRBD2,-,TGTGCCACCAGTGACCTGAGCGGGAGTGATACGCAGTATTTT,CATSDLSGSDTQYF
TRBV18,TRBJ1-5,-,-,TGTGCCAGCTCACGCCAGTCCGGGGAGCCCCAGCATTTT,CASSRQSGEPQHF
TRBV15,TRBJ2-1,-,-,TGTGCCACCAGCCGTGAAACGGGTGAGCAGTTCTTC,CATSRETGEQFF
TRBV21-1,TRBJ2-5,-,-,TGTGCCAGCAGCAAACCCCGAGAGACCCAGTACTTC,CASSKPRETQYF
TRBV11-2,TRBJ1-4,-,once,TGTGCCAGCAGCCAGGACGGGGGGGATGAAAAACTGTTTTTT,CASSQDGGDEKLFF
TRBV28,TRBJ1-4,-,few,TGTGCCAGCAGGCTCTTTCAGGGTTCAACTAATGAAAAACTGTTTTTT,CASRLFQGSTNEKLFF
TRBV6-5,TRBJ1-3,-,-,TGTGCCAGCAGTTACAGGGGGTACGGAAACACCATATATTTT,CASSYRGYGNTIYF
TRBV2,TRBJ2-3,TRBD2,few,TGTGCCAGCAGTGTAGGCGGGGGGCCCACAGATACGCAGTATTTT,CASSVGGGPTDTQYF
TRBV2,TRBJ1-2,TRBD1,-,TGTGCCAGCAGTGAGACTGGGACAGGGGATCTAGGGGACTATGGCTACACCTTC,CASSETGTGDLGDYGYTF
TRBV19,TRBJ1-1,TRBD1,-,TGTGCCACTAAGGGACAGGGGGTACCTGAAGCTTTCTTT,CATKGQGVPEAFF
TRBV11-3,TRBJ2-2,TRBD1,-,TGTGCCAGCAGCTTAGATCCAGACCGGGACAGGTTACCGAACACCGGGGAGCTGTTTTTT,CASSLDPDRDRLPNTGELFF
TRBV27,TRBJ2-7,-,once,TGTGCCAGCAGTTTAAAAAGCGCTTACTACGAGCAGTACTTC,CASSLKSAYYEQYF
TRBV4-2,TRBJ2-7,TRBD2,-,TGTGCCAGCAGCCAAGATTTAACTAGCGGGGGGGCCACGTACGAGCAGTACTTC,CASSQDLTSGGATYEQYF